A selection of T cell receptor beta chains follows, all from one sample in a study of blood T cell repertoires in COVID-19. The repertoire was sequenced with immunoSEQ multiplex PCR; TCRdb's copy has only in-frame clones and lacks some. Of some 97,000 clones in the sample, 80% are singletons; the top ten hold roughly a third. Sample: peripheral blood. These receptor sequences come from a man aged 70 or older with active or convalescent COVID-19. The CDR3 runs from the conserved cysteine through the conserved F or W. The D gene is left open where the match is weak. Clone size is not always given. Where it is, it says once, few, many or a class for expanded clones.

size	V	D	J	CDR3	DNA
once	TRBV4-3	NA	TRBJ2-1	CASSQESGQGQPEQFF	TGCGCCAGCAGCCAAGAGAGCGGGCAGGGACAGCCTGAGCAGTTCTTC
once	TRBV27	TRBD1	TRBJ2-5	CASSPGGTGEETQYF	TGTGCCAGCAGTCCAGGGGGGACAGGGGAAGAGACCCAGTACTTC
many	TRBV3-1/TRBV3-2	NA	TRBJ1-5	CASSPDGGGLEPQHF	TGTGCCAGCAGCCCCGACGGGGGAGGATTGGAGCCCCAGCATTTT
NA	TRBV5-4	TRBD1	TRBJ1-2	CASSWDSGYGYTF	TGTGCCAGCAGCTGGGACAGTGGCTATGGCTACACCTTC
once	TRBV4-3	NA	TRBJ1-2	CASSQDRGVGVGYTF	TGCGCCAGCAGCCAAGATCGGGGGGTGGGAGTAGGCTACACCTTC
NA	TRBV30	NA	TRBJ2-2	CAWSGDLYTGELFF	TGTGCCTGGAGTGGGGACTTGTACACCGGGGAGCTGTTTTTT
NA	TRBV3-1/TRBV3-2	TRBD1	TRBJ1-2	CASSQGTGGYTF	TGTGCCAGCAGCCAGGGGACAGGTGGCTACACCTTC
NA	TRBV4-1	TRBD1	TRBJ2-1	CASSPQGVSYNEQFF	TGCGCCAGCAGCCCCCAGGGGGTAAGCTACAATGAGCAGTTCTTC
NA	TRBV25-1	TRBD2	TRBJ2-7	CASRLAGGYEQYF	TGTGCCAGCAGACTAGCGGGAGGATACGAGCAGTACTTC
NA	TRBV28	TRBD2	TRBJ2-3	CASSRSGVAGDTQYF	TGTGCCAGCAGTCGAAGCGGGGTAGCGGGAGATACGCAGTATTTT
NA	TRBV3-1/TRBV3-2	NA	TRBJ1-3	CASSPGGGYSGNTIYF	TGTGCCAGCAGCCCCGGTGGCGGATACTCTGGAAACACCATATATTTT
few	TRBV19	NA	TRBJ2-1	CASDRGTLYNEQFF	TGTGCCAGTGATCGGGGGACTCTCTACAATGAGCAGTTCTTC
once	TRBV5-1	TRBD1	TRBJ2-3	CASSSELYDRGDTQYF	TGCGCCAGCAGCTCCGAACTTTATGACAGGGGAGATACGCAGTATTTT
NA	TRBV15	NA	TRBJ1-3	CATSRDGNTIYF	TGTGCCACCAGCAGAGACGGGAACACCATATATTTT
NA	TRBV12-3/TRBV12-4	NA	TRBJ1-2	CASSPGSLYGYTF	TGTGCCAGCAGTCCCGGGAGCCTCTATGGCTACACCTTC
NA	TRBV6-2/TRBV6-3	NA	TRBJ2-4	CASSYDQGRMAKNIQYF	TGTGCCAGCAGTTACGACCAGGGGCGAATGGCCAAAAACATTCAGTACTTC
few	TRBV27	NA	TRBJ2-5	CASSFGQSETQYF	TGTGCCAGCAGTTTCGGACAGTCGGAGACCCAGTACTTC
NA	TRBV24-1	TRBD2	TRBJ2-1	CATSDTSGSARYNEQFF	TGTGCCACCAGTGATACTAGCGGGAGCGCGAGGTACAATGAGCAGTTCTTC
NA	TRBV6-6	TRBD2	TRBJ2-2	CASSYRKRDGELFF	TGTGCCAGCAGTTACAGGAAGCGGGACGGGGAGCTGTTTTTT
NA	TRBV11-3	NA	TRBJ2-5	CASSPGPVETQYF	TGTGCCAGCAGCCCTGGTCCAGTGGAGACCCAGTACTTC
NA	TRBV28	NA	TRBJ1-5	CASSLPGGTVDQPQHF	TGTGCCAGCAGTTTACCCGGGGGTACGGTCGATCAGCCCCAGCATTTT
NA	TRBV5-4	NA	TRBJ2-3	CASSLDGRGTDTQYF	TGTGCCAGCAGCTTGGATGGTCGGGGGACAGATACGCAGTATTTT
NA	TRBV5-5	TRBD2	TRBJ2-7	CASSLISGVSSYEQYF	TGTGCCAGCAGCTTGATTAGCGGGGTTAGCTCCTACGAGCAGTACTTC
NA	TRBV24-1	TRBD1	TRBJ1-2	CATSDPGQGRGGYTF	TGTGCCACCAGTGATCCCGGACAGGGGCGCGGTGGCTACACCTTC
NA	TRBV4-1	TRBD1	TRBJ2-5	CASSLYGTAQETQYF	TGCGCCAGCAGCCTTTACGGGACAGCCCAAGAGACCCAGTACTTC
NA	TRBV7-5	NA	TRBJ2-7	CARSPRTTSYEQYF	TGTGCCAGAAGCCCCAGGACAACTTCCTACGAGCAGTACTTC
NA	TRBV7-9	NA	TRBJ2-7	CASSPTPRGILYEQYF	TGTGCCAGCAGCCCTACCCCTCGGGGGATTCTCTACGAGCAGTACTTC
many	TRBV5-1	NA	TRBJ1-6	CASSLWQDNNSPLHF	TGCGCCAGCAGCTTGTGGCAGGATAATAATTCACCCCTCCACTTT
once	TRBV9	NA	TRBJ2-1	CASSGVGSSYNEQFF	TGTGCCAGCAGCGGGGTGGGGAGCTCCTACAATGAGCAGTTCTTC
NA	TRBV23-1	TRBD1	TRBJ2-3	CASSNRGNADTQYF	TGCGCCAGCAGCAACAGGGGTAATGCAGATACGCAGTATTTT
NA	TRBV6-5	TRBD1	TRBJ1-2	CASRQGYNYGYTF	TGTGCCAGCAGACAGGGGTATAACTATGGCTACACCTTC
NA	TRBV7-8	TRBD1	TRBJ1-3	CASSSTGSGNTIYF	TGTGCCAGCAGTTCGACAGGGTCCGGAAACACCATATATTTT
NA	TRBV9	TRBD1	TRBJ2-1	CASSAREGQGRNEQFF	TGTGCCAGCAGCGCCCGGGAAGGACAGGGGCGCAATGAGCAGTTCTTC
few	TRBV27	TRBD1	TRBJ1-4	CASSFRQGARKLFF	TGTGCCAGCAGTTTTCGTCAGGGGGCCCGTAAACTGTTTTTT
once	TRBV7-2	NA	TRBJ2-3	CASSLTPGFRTDTQYF	TGTGCCAGCAGCTTAACCCCAGGGTTCCGCACAGATACGCAGTATTTT
once	TRBV19	NA	TRBJ2-7	CASRPSQRSYEQYF	TGTGCCAGCCGACCGAGCCAGCGCTCCTACGAGCAGTACTTC
NA	TRBV9	NA	TRBJ1-2	CASSTHSIYGYTF	TGTGCCAGCAGTACACATTCCATTTATGGCTACACCTTC
NA	TRBV7-7	TRBD1	TRBJ2-5	CASSRTGEETQYF	TGTGCCAGCAGCCGGACAGGGGAAGAGACCCAGTACTTC
NA	TRBV27	NA	TRBJ1-2	CASSLDPEGYGYTF	TGTGCCAGCAGTCTTGACCCCGAGGGCTATGGCTACACCTTC
NA	TRBV19	NA	TRBJ2-7	CASSKEGEQYF	TGTGCCAGTAGCAAGGAGGGCGAGCAGTACTTC
NA	TRBV6-2/TRBV6-3	TRBD1	TRBJ2-6	CASSSTGQGGANVLTF	TGTGCCAGCAGTTCGACAGGGCAGGGTGGGGCCAACGTCCTGACTTTC